This T cell receptor beta chain was retrieved from a study of OX40 agonist ivuxolimab in advanced cancers. Background on the study: Partial response was recorded in three patients: one hepatocellular carcinoma and two cutaneous melanoma cases. Findings and limits, study-wide: Average numbers of expanded clones were greater in CD8+ T cells than in CD4+.

On this clone itself: No antigen is known for it.

Assay: immunoSEQ multiplex PCR; the TCRdb copy retains only in-frame clones and omits some. The top ten hold over 9% of the sample, which has roughly 28,000 clones, 90% to 95% seen once. At baseline, cycle 4 day 1, and cycle 7 day 1, blood was sampled. The clonotype was recovered from an adult with an advanced solid tumor such as melanoma, head and neck, liver or kidney cancer. The sample in question was CD4+ or CD8+ T cells sorted from blood, obtained in a trial of the OX40 agonist ivuxolimab.

The chain's CDR3 is CASSPTVYQETQYF. The CDR3 DNA reads as TGCGCCAGCAGCCCAACGGTCTACCAAGAGACCCAGTACTTC. The rearrangement links TRBV4-3 to TRBJ2-5; D unresolved. Per the germline V gene, CDR1 is LGHNA and CDR2 is YSLEER. The CDR3 covers 14 residues. Trimming stripped 4 bases from V and 0 bases from J, with 9 bases between.